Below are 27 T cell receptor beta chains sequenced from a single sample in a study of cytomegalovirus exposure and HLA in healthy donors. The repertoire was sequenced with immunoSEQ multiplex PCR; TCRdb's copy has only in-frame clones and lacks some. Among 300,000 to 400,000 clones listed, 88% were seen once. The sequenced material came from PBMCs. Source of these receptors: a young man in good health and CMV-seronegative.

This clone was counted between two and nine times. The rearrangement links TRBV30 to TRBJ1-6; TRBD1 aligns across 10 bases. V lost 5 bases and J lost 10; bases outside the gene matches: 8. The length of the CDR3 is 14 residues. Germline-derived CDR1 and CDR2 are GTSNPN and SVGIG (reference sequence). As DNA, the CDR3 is TGTGCCTGGGCGTGGACAGGGGGTTTGTCACCCCTCCACTTT. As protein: CAWAWTGGLSPLHF.

The CDR3 coding sequence is TGTGCCAGCAGCTTAGGCCTGGGGCCTGAAGCTTTCTTT. Its translation is CASSLGLGPEAFF. The chain links TRBV13 to TRBJ1-1; perhaps TRBD1 as D (5 bases). The germline CDR1 and CDR2 sequences are PRHDT and FYEKMQ (reference sequence). CDR3 length equals 13 residues. The V gene lost 0 bases and the J gene lost 6 bases, with 8 bases spanning the gap.

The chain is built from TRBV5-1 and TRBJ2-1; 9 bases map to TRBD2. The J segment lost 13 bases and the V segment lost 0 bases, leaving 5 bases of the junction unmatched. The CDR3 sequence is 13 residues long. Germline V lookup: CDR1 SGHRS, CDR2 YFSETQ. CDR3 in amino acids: CASSLEIAGAQFF. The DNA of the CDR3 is TGCGCCAGCAGCTTGGAGATAGCGGGGGCCCAGTTCTTC.

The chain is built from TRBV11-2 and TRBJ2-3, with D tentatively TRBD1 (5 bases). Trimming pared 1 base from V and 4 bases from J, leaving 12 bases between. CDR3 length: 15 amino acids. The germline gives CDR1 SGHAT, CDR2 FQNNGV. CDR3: CASSLGLGRADTQYF. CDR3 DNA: TGTGCCAGCAGCTTAGGACTGGGCAGGGCAGATACGCAGTATTTT.

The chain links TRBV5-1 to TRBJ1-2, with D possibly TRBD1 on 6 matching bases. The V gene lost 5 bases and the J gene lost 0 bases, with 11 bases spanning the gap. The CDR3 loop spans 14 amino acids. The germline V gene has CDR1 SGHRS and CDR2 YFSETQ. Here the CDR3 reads CASRDSSTNYGYTF. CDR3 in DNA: TGCGCCAGCAGGGACAGCTCAACTAACTATGGCTACACCTTC. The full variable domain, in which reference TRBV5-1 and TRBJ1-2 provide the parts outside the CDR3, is KAGVTQTPRYLIKTRGQQVTLSCSPISGHRSVSWYQQTPGQGLQFLFEYFSETQRNKGNFPGRFSGRQFSNSRSEMNVSTLELGDSALYLCASRDSSTNYGYTFGSGTRLTVV.

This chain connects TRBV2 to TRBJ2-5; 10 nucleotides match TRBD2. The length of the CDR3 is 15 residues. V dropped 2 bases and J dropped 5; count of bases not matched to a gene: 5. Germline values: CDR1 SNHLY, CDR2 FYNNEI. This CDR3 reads CASSESGGGGETQYF. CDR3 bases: TGTGCCAGCAGTGAAAGCGGGGGGGGAGGTGAGACCCAGTACTTC.

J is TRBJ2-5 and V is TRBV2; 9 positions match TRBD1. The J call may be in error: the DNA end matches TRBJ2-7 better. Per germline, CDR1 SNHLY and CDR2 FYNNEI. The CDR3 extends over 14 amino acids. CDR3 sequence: CASSPGTGPYEQYF. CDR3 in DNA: TGTGCCAGCAGTCCCGGGACAGGGCCCTACGAGCAGTACTTC.

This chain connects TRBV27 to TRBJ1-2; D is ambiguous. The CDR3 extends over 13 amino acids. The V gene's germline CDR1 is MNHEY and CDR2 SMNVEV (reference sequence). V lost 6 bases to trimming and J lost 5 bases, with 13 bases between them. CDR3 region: CASRLGAAYGYTF. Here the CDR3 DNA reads TGTGCCAGCAGACTGGGTGCGGCGTATGGCTACACCTTC.

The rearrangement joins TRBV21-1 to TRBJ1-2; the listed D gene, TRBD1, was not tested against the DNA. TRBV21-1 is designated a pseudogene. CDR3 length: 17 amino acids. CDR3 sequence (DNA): TGTGCCAGCAGCAACCTCGGGACAGTCGTTGGTGGCTATGGCTACACCTTC. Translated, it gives CASSNLGTVVGGYGYTF.

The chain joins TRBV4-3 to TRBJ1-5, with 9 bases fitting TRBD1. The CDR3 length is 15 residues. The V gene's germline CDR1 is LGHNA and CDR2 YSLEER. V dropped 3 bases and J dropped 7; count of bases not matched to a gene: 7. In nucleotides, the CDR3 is TGCGCCAGCAGCCAGAATTTACAGGGGGCACAGCCCCAGCATTTT. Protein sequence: CASSQNLQGAQPQHF.

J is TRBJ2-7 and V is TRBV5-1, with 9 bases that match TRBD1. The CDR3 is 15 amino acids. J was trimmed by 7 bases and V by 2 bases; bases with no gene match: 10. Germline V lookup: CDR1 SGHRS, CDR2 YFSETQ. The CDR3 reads CASSLPGQGVSEQYF. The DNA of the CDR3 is TGCGCCAGCAGCTTACCGGGACAGGGTGTATCGGAGCAGTACTTC.

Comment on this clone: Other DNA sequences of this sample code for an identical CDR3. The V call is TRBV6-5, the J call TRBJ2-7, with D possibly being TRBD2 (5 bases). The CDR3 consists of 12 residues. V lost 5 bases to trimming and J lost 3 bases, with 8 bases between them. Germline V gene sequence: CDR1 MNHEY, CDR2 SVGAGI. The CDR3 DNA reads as TGTGCCAGCAGTCGGGATCGCTACGAGCAGTACTTC. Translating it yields CASSRDRYEQYF.

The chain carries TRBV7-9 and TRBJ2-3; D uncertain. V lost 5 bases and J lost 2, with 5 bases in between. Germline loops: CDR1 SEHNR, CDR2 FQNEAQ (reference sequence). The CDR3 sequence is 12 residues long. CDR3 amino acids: CASSPNTDTQYF. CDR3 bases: TGTGCCAGCAGCCCAAACACAGATACGCAGTATTTT.

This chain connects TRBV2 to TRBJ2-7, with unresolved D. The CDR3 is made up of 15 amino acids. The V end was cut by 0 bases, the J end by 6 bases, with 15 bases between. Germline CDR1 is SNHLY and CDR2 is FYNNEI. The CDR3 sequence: CASSEALNSASEQYF. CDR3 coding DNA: TGTGCCAGCAGTGAAGCGCTCAACAGTGCGTCCGAGCAGTACTTC. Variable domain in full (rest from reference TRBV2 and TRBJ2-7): EPEVTQTPSHQVTQMGQEVILRCVPISNHLYFYWYRQILGQKVEFLVSFYNNEISEKSEIFDDQFSVERPDGSNFTLKIRSTKLEDSAMYFCASSEALNSASEQYFGPGTRLTVT.

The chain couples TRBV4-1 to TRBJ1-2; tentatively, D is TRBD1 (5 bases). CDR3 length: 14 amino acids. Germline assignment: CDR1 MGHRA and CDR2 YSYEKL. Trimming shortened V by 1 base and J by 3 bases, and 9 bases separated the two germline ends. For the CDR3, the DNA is TGCGCCAGCAGCCAAGGAAGGGGTGACTATGGCTACACCTTC. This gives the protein CASSQGRGDYGYTF.

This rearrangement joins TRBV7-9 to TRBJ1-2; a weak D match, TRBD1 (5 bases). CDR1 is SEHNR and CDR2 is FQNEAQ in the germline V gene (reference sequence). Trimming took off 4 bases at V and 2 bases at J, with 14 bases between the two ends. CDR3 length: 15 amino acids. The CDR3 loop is CASSSPMSGNYGYTF. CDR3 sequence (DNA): TGTGCCAGCAGCTCCCCCATGTCAGGGAACTATGGCTACACCTTC. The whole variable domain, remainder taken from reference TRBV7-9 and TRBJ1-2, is DTGVSQNPRHKITKRGQNVTFRCDPISEHNRLYWYRQTLGQGPEFLTYFQNEAQLEKSRLLSDRFSAERPKGSFSTLEIQRTEQGDSAMYLCASSSPMSGNYGYTFGSGTRLTVV.

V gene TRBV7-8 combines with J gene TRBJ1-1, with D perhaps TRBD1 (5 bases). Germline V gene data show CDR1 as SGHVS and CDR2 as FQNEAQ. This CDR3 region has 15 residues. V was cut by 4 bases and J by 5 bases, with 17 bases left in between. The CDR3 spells CASSYLSGGATEAFF. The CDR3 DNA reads TGTGCCAGCAGCTACCTCTCGGGCGGGGCTACTGAAGCTTTCTTT.

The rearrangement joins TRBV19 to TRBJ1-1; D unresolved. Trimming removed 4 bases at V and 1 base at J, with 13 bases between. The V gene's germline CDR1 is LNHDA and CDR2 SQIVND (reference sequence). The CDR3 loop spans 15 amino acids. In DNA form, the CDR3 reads TGTGCCAGTAGTACTTGGCGGGGTCAGAACACTGAAGCTTTCTTT. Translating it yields CASSTWRGQNTEAFF.

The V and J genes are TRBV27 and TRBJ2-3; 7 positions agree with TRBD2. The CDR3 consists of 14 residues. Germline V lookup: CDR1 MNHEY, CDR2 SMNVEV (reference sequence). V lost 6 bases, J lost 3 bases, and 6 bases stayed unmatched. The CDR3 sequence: CASRTGLRTDTQYF. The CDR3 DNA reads TGTGCCAGCAGAACGGGACTACGGACAGATACGCAGTATTTT.

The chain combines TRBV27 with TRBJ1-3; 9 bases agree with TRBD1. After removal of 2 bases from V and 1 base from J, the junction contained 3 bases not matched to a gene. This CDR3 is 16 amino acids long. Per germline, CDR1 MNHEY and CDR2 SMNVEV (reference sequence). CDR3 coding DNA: TGTGCCAGCAGTTTAACAGGGGGCTTGTCTGGAAACACCATATATTTT. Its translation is CASSLTGGLSGNTIYF.

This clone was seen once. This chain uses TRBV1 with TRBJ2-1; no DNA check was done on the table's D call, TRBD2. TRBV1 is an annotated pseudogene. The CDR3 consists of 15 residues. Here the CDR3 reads CTSSHERSGYNEQFF. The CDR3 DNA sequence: TGCACCAGCAGCCACGAGCGTAGCGGTTACAATGAGCAGTTCTTC.

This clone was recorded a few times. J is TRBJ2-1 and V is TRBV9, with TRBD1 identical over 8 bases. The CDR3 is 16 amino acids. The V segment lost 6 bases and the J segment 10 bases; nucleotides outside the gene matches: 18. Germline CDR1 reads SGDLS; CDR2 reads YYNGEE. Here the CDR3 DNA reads TGTGCCAGCAACACGATCCCCGGGACAGGATTTGGCGAGCAGTTCTTC. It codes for CASNTIPGTGFGEQFF.

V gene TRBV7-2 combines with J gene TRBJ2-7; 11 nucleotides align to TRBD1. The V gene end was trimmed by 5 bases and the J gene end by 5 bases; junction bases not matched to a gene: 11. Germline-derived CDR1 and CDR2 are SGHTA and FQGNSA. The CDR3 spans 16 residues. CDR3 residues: CASSQRSGQGAHEQYF. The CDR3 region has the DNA TGTGCCAGCAGCCAGAGGAGCGGACAGGGGGCCCACGAGCAGTACTTC.

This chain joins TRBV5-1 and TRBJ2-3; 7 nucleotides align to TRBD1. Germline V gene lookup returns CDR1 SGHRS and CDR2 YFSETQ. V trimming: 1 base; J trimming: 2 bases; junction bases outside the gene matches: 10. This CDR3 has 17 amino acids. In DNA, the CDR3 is TGCGCCAGCAGCTTGACGGGACAGCCAATTCTCACAGATACGCAGTATTTT. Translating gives CASSLTGQPILTDTQYF. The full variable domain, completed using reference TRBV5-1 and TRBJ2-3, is KAGVTQTPRYLIKTRGQQVTLSCSPISGHRSVSWYQQTPGQGLQFLFEYFSETQRNKGNFPGRFSGRQFSNSRSEMNVSTLELGDSALYLCASSLTGQPILTDTQYFGPGTRLTVL.

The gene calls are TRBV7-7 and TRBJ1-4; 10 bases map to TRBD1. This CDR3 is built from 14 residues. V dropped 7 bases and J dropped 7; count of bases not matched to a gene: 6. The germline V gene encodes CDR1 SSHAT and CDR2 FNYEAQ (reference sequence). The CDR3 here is CASTTGQGSEKLFF. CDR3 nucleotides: TGTGCCAGCACAACGGGACAGGGGAGTGAAAAACTGTTTTTT.

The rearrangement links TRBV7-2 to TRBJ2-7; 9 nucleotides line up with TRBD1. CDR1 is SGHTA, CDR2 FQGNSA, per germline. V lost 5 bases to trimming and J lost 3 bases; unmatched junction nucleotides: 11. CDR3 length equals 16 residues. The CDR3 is CASSVSGTGSIYEQYF. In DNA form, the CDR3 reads TGTGCCAGCAGCGTTTCCGGGACAGGGAGTATCTACGAGCAGTACTTC.

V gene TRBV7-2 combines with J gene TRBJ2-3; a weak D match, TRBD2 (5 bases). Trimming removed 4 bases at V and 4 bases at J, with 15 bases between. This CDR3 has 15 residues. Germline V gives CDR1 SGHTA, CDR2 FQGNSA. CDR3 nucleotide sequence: TGTGCCAGCAGCTCCCTACTAGTAAGCTCAGATACGCAGTATTTT. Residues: CASSSLLVSSDTQYF.